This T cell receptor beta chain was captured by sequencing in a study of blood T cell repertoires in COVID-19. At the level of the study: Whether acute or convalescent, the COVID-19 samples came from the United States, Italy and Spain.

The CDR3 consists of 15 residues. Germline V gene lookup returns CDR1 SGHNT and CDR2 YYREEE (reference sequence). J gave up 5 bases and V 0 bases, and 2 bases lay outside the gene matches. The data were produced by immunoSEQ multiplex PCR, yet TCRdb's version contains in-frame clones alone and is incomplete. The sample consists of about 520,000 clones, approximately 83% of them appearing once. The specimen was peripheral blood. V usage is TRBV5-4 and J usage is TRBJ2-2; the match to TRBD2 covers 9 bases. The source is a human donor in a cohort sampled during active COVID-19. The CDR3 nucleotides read TGTGCCAGCAGCTTGGGTAGCGGGAGTACCGGGGAGCTGTTTTTT. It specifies CASSLGSGSTGELFF.